The clone carrying this T cell receptor beta chain was observed a handful of times. Its antigen is unknown. This specimen belongs to a study of quantifying T cell responses using KT2 cells. Study-wide context: TCR alpha and beta constant-region primers primed reverse transcription of RNA. Estimated efficiency of the T4 ligation step was above 9% under optimum conditions.

Findings and caveats of the study: KT2 clone alpha and beta sequence counts scaled linearly with input KT2 cell number.

A single-stranded UMI oligo with SP2 sequence was ligated to cDNA 3' ends. The first PCR ran about 4 cycles with an equimolar RC1.1 and RC1.2 beta primer mix. TCRdb analysed the UMI-ligation and nested PCR reads with MiXCR anew, one entry per CDR3 protein. Of approximately 41,000 distinct CDR3 sequences listed, over 15% are singletons. Unfractionated PBMC were spiked with known numbers of KT2 clone cells. This CDR3 region has 16 residues. V was clipped by 4 bases and J by 4 bases, with 19 bases between them. Germline lookup yields CDR1 SGHAT and CDR2 FQNNGV. Sequenced sample: PBMCs spiked with cells of the T cell clone KT2. The TCR was taken from a human donor. V and J are TRBV11-2 and TRBJ1-2; no clear D gene. CDR3 coding DNA: TGTGCCAGCAGCTCCACGTTTCTCGAAGACTTCTATGGCTACACCTTC. The encoded protein is CASSSTFLEDFYGYTF. The full variable domain, rest sourced from reference TRBV11-2 and TRBJ1-2, is EAGVAQSPRYKIIEKRQSVAFWCNPISGHATLYWYQQILGQGPKLLIQFQNNGVVDDSQLPKDRFSAERLKGVDSTLKIQPAKLEDSAVYLCASSSTFLEDFYGYTFGSGTRLTVV.